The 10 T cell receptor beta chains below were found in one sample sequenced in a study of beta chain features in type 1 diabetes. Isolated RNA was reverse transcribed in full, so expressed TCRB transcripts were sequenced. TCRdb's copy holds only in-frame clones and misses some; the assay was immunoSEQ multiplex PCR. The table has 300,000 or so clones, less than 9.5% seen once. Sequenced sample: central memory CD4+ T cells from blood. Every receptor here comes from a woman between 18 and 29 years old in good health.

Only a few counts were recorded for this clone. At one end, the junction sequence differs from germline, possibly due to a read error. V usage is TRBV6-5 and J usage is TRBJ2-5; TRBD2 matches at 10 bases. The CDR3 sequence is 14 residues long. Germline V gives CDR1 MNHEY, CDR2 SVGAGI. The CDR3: CAISSSGSAGTQYF. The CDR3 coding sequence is TGTGCCATCAGTTCTAGCGGGAGCGCCGGGACCCAGTACTTC.

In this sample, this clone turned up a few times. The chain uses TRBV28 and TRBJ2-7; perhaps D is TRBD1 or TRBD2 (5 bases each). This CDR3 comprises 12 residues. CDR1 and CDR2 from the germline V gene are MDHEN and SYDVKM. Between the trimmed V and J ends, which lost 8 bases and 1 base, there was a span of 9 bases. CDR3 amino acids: CASRDHSYEQYF. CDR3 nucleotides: TGTGCCAGCCGGGACCATTCCTACGAGCAGTACTTC. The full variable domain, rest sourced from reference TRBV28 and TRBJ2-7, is DVKVTQSSRYLVKRTGEKVFLECVQDMDHENMFWYRQDPGLGLRLIYFSYDVKMKEKGDIPEGYSVSREKKERFSLILESASTNQTSMYLCASRDHSYEQYFGPGTRLTVT.

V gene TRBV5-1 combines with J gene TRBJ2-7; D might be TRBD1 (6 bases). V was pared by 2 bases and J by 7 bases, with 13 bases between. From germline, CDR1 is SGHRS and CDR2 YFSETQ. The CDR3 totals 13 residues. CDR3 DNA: TGCGCCAGCAGCTTCAGGGACAATCAGGAGCAGTACTTC. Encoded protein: CASSFRDNQEQYF.

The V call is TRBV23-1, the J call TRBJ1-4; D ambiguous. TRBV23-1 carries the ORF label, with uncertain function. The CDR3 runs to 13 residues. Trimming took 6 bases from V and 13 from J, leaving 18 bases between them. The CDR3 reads CASSQANLEGLFF. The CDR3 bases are TGCGCCAGCAGCCAAGCTAATCTCGAGGGACTGTTTTTT.

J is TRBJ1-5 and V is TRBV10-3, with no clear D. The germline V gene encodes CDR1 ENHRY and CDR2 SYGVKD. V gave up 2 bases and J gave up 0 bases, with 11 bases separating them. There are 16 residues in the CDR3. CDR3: CAISEGTPFSNQPQHF. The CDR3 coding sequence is TGTGCCATCAGTGAGGGCACTCCTTTTAGCAATCAGCCCCAGCATTTT.

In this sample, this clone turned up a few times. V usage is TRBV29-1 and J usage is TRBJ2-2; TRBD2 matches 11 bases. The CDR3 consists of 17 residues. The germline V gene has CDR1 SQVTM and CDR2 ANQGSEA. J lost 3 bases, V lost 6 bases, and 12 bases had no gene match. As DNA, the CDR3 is TGCAGCGTCCGCGGTGGACTAGCGGGTGGTCACACCGGGGAGCTGTTTTTT. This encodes CSVRGGLAGGHTGELFF.

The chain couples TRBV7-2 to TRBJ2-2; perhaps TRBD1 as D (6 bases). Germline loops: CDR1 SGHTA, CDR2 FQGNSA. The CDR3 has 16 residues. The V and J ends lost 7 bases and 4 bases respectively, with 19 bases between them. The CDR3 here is CASNRHRGGGTGELFF. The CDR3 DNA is TGTGCCAGCAACCGACACCGAGGGGGTGGCACCGGGGAGCTGTTTTTT. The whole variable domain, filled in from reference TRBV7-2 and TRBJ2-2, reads GAGVSQSPSNKVTEKGKDVELRCDPISGHTALYWYRQSLGQGLEFLIYFQGNSAPDKSGLPSDRFSAERTGGSVSTLTIQRTQQEDSAVYLCASNRHRGGGTGELFFGEGSRLTVL.

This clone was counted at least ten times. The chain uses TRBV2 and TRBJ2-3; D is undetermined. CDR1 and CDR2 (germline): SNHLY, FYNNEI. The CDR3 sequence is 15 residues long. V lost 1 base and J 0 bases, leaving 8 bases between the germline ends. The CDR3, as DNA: TGTGCCAGCAGTGAAGTTTTCCGGAGCACAGATACGCAGTATTTT. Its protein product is CASSEVFRSTDTQYF.

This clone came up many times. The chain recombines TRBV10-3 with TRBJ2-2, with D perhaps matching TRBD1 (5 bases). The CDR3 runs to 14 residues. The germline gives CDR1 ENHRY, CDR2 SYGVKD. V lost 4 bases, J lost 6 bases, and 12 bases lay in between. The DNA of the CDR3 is TGTGCCATCAGTGGTATCCAGGGTCCCGGGGAGCTGTTTTTT. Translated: CAISGIQGPGELFF.

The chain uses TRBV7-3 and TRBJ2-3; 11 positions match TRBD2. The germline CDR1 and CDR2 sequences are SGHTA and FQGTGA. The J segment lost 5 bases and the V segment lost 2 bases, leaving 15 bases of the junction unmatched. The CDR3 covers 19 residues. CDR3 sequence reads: CASSLLILTGTSGKDTQYF. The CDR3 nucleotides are TGTGCCAGCAGCTTATTGATCCTAACCGGGACTAGCGGAAAAGATACGCAGTATTTT.